Detailed here is one T cell receptor (beta chain). Its antigen is not identified. One junction end disagrees with the germline gene, perhaps due to a read error. The CDR3 has 12 amino acids. CDR1 and CDR2 from the germline V gene are KGHSH and LQKENI. This entry is derived from a study of OX40 agonist ivuxolimab in advanced cancers. The overall study: At approximately 83% male, the cohort had a mean age of approximately 60 years, ranging from 23 to 79. Of the participants, 40% to 50% had some prior anti-PD-1, anti-PD-L1 or anti-CTLA-4 therapy, which was allowed.

Study-level findings and limits: CD8+ T cells averaged more expanded clones than CD4+.

This table comes from immunoSEQ multiplex PCR, and its TCRdb copy is limited to in-frame clones, with some not included. This sample has roughly 70,000 clones; 75% to 90% occur once, and the top ten carry approximately 0.38%. The V call is TRBV18, the J call TRBJ2-3; 10 bases fit TRBD2. This TCR was recovered from an adult with an advanced solid tumor such as melanoma, head and neck, liver or kidney cancer. This material consisted of CD4+ or CD8+ T cells sorted from blood, taken in a trial of the OX40 agonist ivuxolimab. In DNA, the CDR3 is TGTGCCAGCTCACTCCTAGCGGGGGACTTACGGTTT. Translation: CASSLLAGDLRF.